Below, 16 T cell receptor beta chains from the same sample are listed, as sequenced in a study of control samples from healthy donors and cancer patients (dated by TCRdb to the early 2020s). The protocol used for the library was the immunoSEQ multiplex PCR assay. Not all clones reach the TCRdb copy of this immuneACCESS table, which keeps in-frame sequences only. Checked studies attribute under half of the gap to unresolved V genes and leave the rest unexplained. Here the sample has fewer than 120,000 clones; 88% occur a single time. The ten top clones hold roughly 3.7% of the sample. Sequencing was done on a sample of PBMCs. The receptors here all came from a woman aged 55 to 70 with lung cancer.

The CDR3 DNA follows: TGTGCCAGCACGCAAACAGGGGAATCCTACAATGAGCAGTTCTTC. Its translation: CASTQTGESYNEQFF. V gene TRBV9 combines with J gene TRBJ2-1; 7 positions match TRBD1. CDR3 length: 15 amino acids. The germline CDR1 and CDR2 sequences are SGDLS and YYNGEE. Trimming removed 6 bases from V and 1 base from J; junction bases left unmatched: 7.

The V gene is TRBV7-9, the J gene TRBJ1-2; D possibly corresponds to TRBD1 (6 bases). The CDR3 sequence is 15 residues long. V was trimmed by 1 base and J by 8 bases, leaving 17 bases between them. Per germline, CDR1 SEHNR and CDR2 FQNEAQ (reference sequence). In DNA, the CDR3 is TGTGCCAGCAGCTTAGAGGGGGAGGGAAGGAACGGCTACACCTTC. Protein sequence: CASSLEGEGRNGYTF. The variable domain in full, completed from reference TRBV7-9 and TRBJ1-2, reads DTGVSQNPRHKITKRGQNVTFRCDPISEHNRLYWYRQTLGQGPEFLTYFQNEAQLEKSRLLSDRFSAERPKGSFSTLEIQRTEQGDSAMYLCASSLEGEGRNGYTFGSGTRLTVV.

The chain combines TRBV5-4 with TRBJ2-2, with D possibly matching TRBD1 (6 bases). There are 15 residues in the CDR3. V was clipped by 1 base and J by 4 bases, with 11 bases between them. Germline V CDR1 and CDR2: SGHNT, YYREEE (reference sequence). DNA for the CDR3: TGTGCCAGCAGCTTGACCGGGACACTCACCGGGGAGCTGTTTTTT. It specifies CASSLTGTLTGELFF.

The genes are TRBV19 and TRBJ1-4; D is possibly TRBD1 (5 bases). The CDR3 has 14 amino acids. Trimming took 6 bases from V and 7 from J, leaving 15 bases between them. Germline assignment: CDR1 LNHDA and CDR2 SQIVND (reference sequence). CDR3: CASRTQGGTEKLFF. The DNA of the CDR3 is TGTGCCAGTAGGACGCAGGGAGGTACTGAAAAACTGTTTTTT.

This clone has just one count. The V and J genes are TRBV7-2 and TRBJ2-6; D is possibly TRBD2 (6 bases). The CDR3 has 15 residues. Trimming cost V 5 bases and J 2 bases, with 10 bases left between them. CDR1 and CDR2 from the germline V gene are SGHTA and FQGNSA. The CDR3 loop reads CASSPSGAGANVLTF. Written as DNA, the CDR3 is TGTGCCAGCAGCCCGTCGGGGGCTGGGGCCAACGTCCTGACTTTC. The full variable domain, with the rest looked up from reference TRBV7-2 and TRBJ2-6, is GAGVSQSPSNKVTEKGKDVELRCDPISGHTALYWYRQSLGQGLEFLIYFQGNSAPDKSGLPSDRFSAERTGGSVSTLTIQRTQQEDSAVYLCASSPSGAGANVLTFGAGSRLTVL.

V usage is TRBV6-1 and J usage is TRBJ2-7; 8 bases are a match to TRBD1. J was trimmed by 3 bases and V by 1 base; bases with no gene match: 2. CDR1 and CDR2 from the germline V gene are MNHNS and SASEGT. The CDR3 extends over 14 amino acids. The CDR3 DNA reads as TGTGCCAGCAGTGAAGGGACAGGGATCTACGAGCAGTACTTC. Translated, it gives CASSEGTGIYEQYF.

This rearrangement joins TRBV9 to TRBJ1-2, with 7 bases matching TRBD1. CDR3 length equals 14 residues. J gave up 7 bases and V 3 bases, and 9 bases lay outside the gene matches. In germline, CDR1 is SGDLS, CDR2 YYNGEE. CDR3 bases: TGTGCCAGCAGCGGATGGGACAGAAAGGTTGGCTACACCTTC. Protein: CASSGWDRKVGYTF.

The rearrangement uses TRBV3-1 (or the pseudogene TRBV3-2) and TRBJ1-2; D unresolved. Looked up from germline, CDR1 is LGHDT and CDR2 is YNNKEL (reference sequence). The CDR3 is 14 residues long. V lost 4 bases and J lost 7, with 16 bases in between. The CDR3 nucleotides read TGTGCCAGCAGCCCGACACGACAAGCGTCTGGCTACACCTTC. Translating it yields CASSPTRQASGYTF.

The rearrangement joins TRBV28 to TRBJ1-1, with D perhaps TRBD1 (6 bases). Germline lookup yields CDR1 MDHEN and CDR2 SYDVKM. V gave up 5 bases and J gave up 0 bases, with 10 bases separating them. The CDR3 is 14 amino acids. The CDR3 reads CASSIGQMNTEAFF. CDR3 bases: TGTGCCAGCAGTATCGGACAGATGAACACTGAAGCTTTCTTT.

This clone was detected once. The chain combines TRBV3-1 (or the pseudogene TRBV3-2) with TRBJ1-3; D unclear. The CDR3 covers 15 residues. Looked up from germline, CDR1 is LGHDT and CDR2 is YNNKEL (reference sequence). Trimming removed 3 bases from V and 2 bases from J, with 11 bases in between. As DNA, the CDR3 is TGTGCCAGCAGCCACCAGGATCATGCTGGAAACACCATATATTTT. Its protein product is CASSHQDHAGNTIYF.

The V gene is TRBV9, the J gene TRBJ1-2; D gene unclear. The CDR3 is 17 residues long. Germline-derived CDR1 and CDR2 are SGDLS and YYNGEE. Trimming shortened V by 0 bases and J by 0 bases, and 15 bases separated the two germline ends. DNA of the CDR3: TGTGCCAGCAGCGTAGAACGGGTTGGATCCTCTAACTATGGCTACACCTTC. It translates to CASSVERVGSSNYGYTF.

The chain links TRBV24-1 to TRBJ1-1; tentatively, D is TRBD1 (6 bases). Germline V gene data show CDR1 as KGHDR and CDR2 as SFDVKD. Trimming removed 8 bases from V and 4 bases from J, with 16 bases in between. The CDR3 extends over 14 amino acids. CDR3 DNA: TGTGCCACCAAGGCAGGGGAAGGTTTCACTGAAGCTTTCTTT. Translated, it gives CATKAGEGFTEAFF.

The V gene is TRBV19, the J gene TRBJ1-1, with 7 bases lining up with TRBD1. The CDR3 runs 15 residues. Germline lookup yields CDR1 LNHDA and CDR2 SQIVND (reference sequence). Losses at the gene ends were 3 bases for V and 8 bases for J; bases not matched to a gene: 12. As DNA, the CDR3 is TGTGCCAGTAGTATTAAGGGGATAGCGACAGGGGAAGCTTTCTTT. This sequence encodes CASSIKGIATGEAFF. Combining the CDR3 with reference TRBV19 and TRBJ1-1 gives the whole variable domain DGGITQSPKYLFRKEGQNVTLSCEQNLNHDAMYWYRQDPGQGLRLIYYSQIVNDFQKGDIAEGYSVSREKKESFPLTVTSAQKNPTAFYLCASSIKGIATGEAFFGQGTRLTVV.

The gene calls are TRBV19 and TRBJ1-1; a possible D gene is TRBD1 (5 bases). This CDR3 is built from 15 residues. CDR1 and CDR2 from the germline V gene are LNHDA and SQIVND (reference sequence). The V end lost 8 bases, the J end lost 2 bases, and 18 bases lay between the germline ends. CDR3 loop: CASESTGQLNTEAFF. Written as DNA, the CDR3 is TGTGCCAGTGAATCAACGGGGCAGCTAAACACTGAAGCTTTCTTT.

The chain carries TRBV10-3 and TRBJ1-2; 9 nucleotides agree with TRBD1. CDR3 length: 14 amino acids. The germline CDR1 and CDR2 sequences are ENHRY and SYGVKD. The V and J ends lost 2 bases and 8 bases, in that order; junction bases with no gene match: 6. The CDR3 DNA reads as TGTGCCATCAGTGAGGACAGGGGGGTAGGAGGCTACACCTTC. Protein product: CAISEDRGVGGYTF.

This clone was detected ten times or more. This chain connects TRBV4-2 to TRBJ1-1, with no clear D. Germline CDR1 reads LGHNA; CDR2 reads YNFKEQ. The CDR3 sequence is 14 residues long. The V end was cut by 2 bases, the J end by 0 bases, with 7 bases between. CDR3 coding DNA: TGTGCCAGCAGCCAACCGGACTTGAACACTGAAGCTTTCTTT. As protein: CASSQPDLNTEAFF.